The 31 T cell receptor beta chains reported below all come from one sample, sequenced in a study of cytomegalovirus exposure and HLA in healthy donors. Use of 60 Vbeta and 13 Jbeta primers characterized the PCR. Some clones are missing from TCRdb's copy, which holds only in-frame ones; the method was immunoSEQ multiplex PCR. In the table there are about 67,000 clones, more than 80% of which are singletons. Sample: PBMCs. Source of these receptors: a woman in her twenties or thirties in good health and CMV-seropositive.

This chain uses TRBV27 with TRBJ1-4; possibly TRBD1 for D (6 bases). This CDR3 is 13 amino acids long. V was cut by 8 bases and J by 5 bases, with 12 bases left in between. Per germline, CDR1 MNHEY and CDR2 SMNVEV (reference sequence). The CDR3 spells CASYGQKNEKLFF. CDR3 coding DNA: TGTGCCAGCTATGGACAGAAGAATGAAAAACTGTTTTTT.

The gene calls are TRBV5-1 and TRBJ2-4, with a tentative D call TRBD1 (6 bases). CDR1 and CDR2 from the germline V gene are SGHRS and YFSETQ. Trimming removed 4 bases at V and 2 bases at J, with 13 bases between. The CDR3 has 15 residues. The CDR3 DNA sequence: TGCGCCAGCAGCGTCGGGACAAGGACCAAAAACATTCAGTACTTC. This translates into CASSVGTRTKNIQYF.

The chain uses TRBV5-1 and TRBJ1-4; 7 positions agree with TRBD1. The CDR3 is made up of 16 amino acids. Germline V gene sequence: CDR1 SGHRS, CDR2 YFSETQ. After removal of 6 bases from V and 2 bases from J, the junction contained 10 bases not matched to a gene. In DNA form, the CDR3 reads TGCGCCAGCAAGAGGACAGGCACTATGACTAATGAAAAACTGTTTTTT. Translating gives CASKRTGTMTNEKLFF.

This clone appeared once. This rearrangement joins TRBV18 to TRBJ1-2; D remains unclear. Trimming stripped 3 bases from V and 0 bases from J, with 14 bases between. CDR3 size: 16 residues. Looked up from germline, CDR1 is KGHSH and CDR2 is LQKENI. CDR3 in amino acids: CASSPRNPIPNYGYTF. Written as DNA, the CDR3 is TGTGCCAGCTCACCCAGGAACCCTATTCCTAACTATGGCTACACCTTC.

This rearrangement joins TRBV5-1 to TRBJ2-5; 12 bases are a match to TRBD2. The germline CDR1 and CDR2 sequences are SGHRS and YFSETQ. CDR3 length equals 15 residues. V lost 5 bases and J lost 1; bases outside the gene matches: 3. Here the CDR3 reads CASRTGLAGQETQYF. CDR3 DNA sequence: TGCGCCAGCAGAACGGGACTAGCGGGCCAAGAGACCCAGTACTTC.

The chain carries TRBV28 and TRBJ2-5, with D possibly matching TRBD1 (5 bases). The CDR3 is 14 residues long. Germline V CDR1 and CDR2: MDHEN, SYDVKM. V lost 2 bases and J lost 5, with 12 bases in between. CDR3 residues: CASSLRGLMETQYF. The CDR3 DNA sequence: TGTGCCAGCAGTTTAAGGGGTTTGATGGAGACCCAGTACTTC.

This clone was seen a few times. The V call is TRBV7-9, the J call TRBJ1-2; 9 nucleotides align to TRBD1. Germline CDR1 and CDR2: SEHNR and FQNEAQ (reference sequence). This CDR3 has 15 amino acids. J lost 6 bases, V lost 5 bases, and 10 bases had no gene match. CDR3 DNA sequence: TGTGCCAGCAGCGGGGACAGGGTGAAATTGGATGGCTACACCTTC. Encoded protein: CASSGDRVKLDGYTF.

Here the CDR3 DNA reads TGTGCCAGCTCACCACCGTCCCGACTAGCCCCGTTCTTC. Translated, it gives CASSPPSRLAPFF. This chain uses TRBV18 with TRBJ2-1; 7 bases align to TRBD2. V lost 0 bases to trimming and J lost 15 bases; unmatched junction nucleotides: 8. The CDR3 is 13 residues long. Germline CDR1 reads KGHSH; CDR2 reads LQKENI.

The rearrangement joins TRBV2 to TRBJ2-1, with 7 bases matching TRBD2. The V and J ends lost 1 base and 6 bases, in that order; junction bases with no gene match: 3. Looked up from germline, CDR1 is SNHLY and CDR2 is FYNNEI. The CDR3 spans 14 residues. The CDR3 spells CASSEGTRGNEQFF. The DNA of the CDR3 is TGTGCCAGCAGTGAAGGGACTAGAGGCAATGAGCAGTTCTTC.

The V call is TRBV7-9, the J call TRBJ2-5; maybe TRBD2 (5 bases). Germline CDR1 reads SEHNR; CDR2 reads FQNEAQ (reference sequence). The CDR3 has 15 amino acids. V lost 5 bases and J lost 3, with 16 bases in between. The CDR3 loop reads CASSPPLYGEETQYF. The CDR3 region has the DNA TGTGCCAGCAGCCCCCCCTTGTACGGGGAAGAGACCCAGTACTTC.

The chain recombines TRBV7-9 with TRBJ2-5; D uncertain. CDR3 length: 13 amino acids. Germline CDR1 SEHNR, CDR2 FQNEAQ (reference sequence). Trimming removed 4 bases from V and 5 bases from J, with 11 bases in between. CDR3 in amino acids: CASSSPLRETQYF. The DNA for the CDR3 is TGTGCCAGCAGCTCTCCGTTGAGGGAGACCCAGTACTTC.

J is TRBJ2-7 and V is TRBV10-2; 9 bases fit TRBD1. Germline assignment: CDR1 WSHSY and CDR2 SAAADI. V lost 8 bases and J lost 0; bases outside the gene matches: 8. The CDR3 consists of 15 residues. The CDR3 DNA reads TGCGCCAGCCTACCGAGACAGGGGGGCTCCTACGAGCAGTACTTC. Protein: CASLPRQGGSYEQYF.

The V gene is TRBV7-2, the J gene TRBJ2-3, with 9 bases identical to TRBD2. CDR1 and CDR2 from the germline V gene are SGHTA and FQGNSA. The V gene end was trimmed by 6 bases and the J gene end by 0 bases; junction bases not matched to a gene: 7. There are 16 residues in the CDR3. In DNA, the CDR3 is TGTGCCAGCAGTCCCCTCGGACTAGCGAGCACAGATACGCAGTATTTT. Translation gives CASSPLGLASTDTQYF.

The CDR3 DNA follows: TGTGCCAGCAGTTATTCGGGACTCGAGCAGTTCTTC. Residues: CASSYSGLEQFF. The genes are TRBV6-5 and TRBJ2-1, with a possible D match to TRBD2 (6 bases). This CDR3 has 12 amino acids. Per germline, CDR1 MNHEY and CDR2 SVGAGI. With 3 bases removed from V and 10 bases from J, the gap between germline ends came to 10 bases.

The chain joins TRBV7-3 to TRBJ2-1; no firm D call. Germline CDR1 SGHTA, CDR2 FQGTGA. The CDR3 contains 15 residues. V lost 2 bases, J lost 7 bases, and 15 bases lay in between. The CDR3 is CASSLDPSSPNEQFF. As DNA, the CDR3 is TGTGCCAGCAGCTTAGATCCCTCTAGTCCTAATGAGCAGTTCTTC.

This chain uses TRBV19 with TRBJ1-5, with 9 nucleotides matching TRBD1. J was trimmed by 6 bases and V by 7 bases; bases with no gene match: 10. The germline V gene encodes CDR1 LNHDA and CDR2 SQIVND (reference sequence). The CDR3 length is 15 residues. The DNA for the CDR3 is TGTGCCAGTACCCCACAGGGGGCGTTGGGTCAGCCCCAGCATTTT. It yields the protein CASTPQGALGQPQHF.

The V and J genes are TRBV7-2 and TRBJ2-3; D gene uncertain. Germline assignment: CDR1 SGHTA and CDR2 FQGNSA. The CDR3 length is 13 residues. Trimming stripped 2 bases from V and 2 bases from J, with 5 bases between. This chain's CDR3 is CASSLKLTDTQYF. Written as DNA, the CDR3 is TGTGCCAGCAGCTTAAAGCTCACAGATACGCAGTATTTT.

J is TRBJ2-1 and V is TRBV5-4, with D possibly matching TRBD2 (6 bases). Trimming left V 3 bases short and J 4 bases short, with 11 bases between. Germline loops: CDR1 SGHNT, CDR2 YYREEE (reference sequence). The CDR3 is made up of 14 amino acids. CDR3 coding DNA: TGTGCCAGCAGCTACGGGACTGAATACAATGAGCAGTTCTTC. Translated: CASSYGTEYNEQFF.

Comments on this clone: One end of the junction does not line up with germline, which may come from a read error. Within the sample, other DNA sequences also encode this same CDR3. This chain uses TRBV19 with TRBJ2-1; 9 bases map to TRBD2. The CDR3 length is 16 residues. Germline V gene sequence: CDR1 LNHDA, CDR2 SQIVND (reference sequence). This CDR3 reads CASNQGSGSSYNEQFF. The CDR3 DNA follows: TGTGCCAGTAATCAGGGTAGCGGGAGTTCTTACAACGAGCAGTTCTTC.

V and J are TRBV2 and TRBJ2-5, with TRBD2 matching over 13 bases. The CDR3 extends over 15 amino acids. V lost 10 bases to trimming and J lost 0 bases; unmatched junction nucleotides: 5. CDR1 is SNHLY, CDR2 FYNNEI, per germline. Here the CDR3 reads CATGLAGLYQETQYF. The CDR3 DNA follows: TGTGCCACGGGACTAGCGGGACTCTACCAAGAGACCCAGTACTTC.

V is TRBV2 and J is TRBJ2-7, with D perhaps TRBD2 (6 bases). V lost 6 bases and J 6 bases, leaving 15 bases between the germline ends. The CDR3 contains 13 residues. The germline V gene has CDR1 SNHLY and CDR2 FYNNEI. The CDR3 is CASRTRATSEQYF. The CDR3 DNA sequence: TGTGCCAGCAGGACTAGGGCGACTAGCGAGCAGTACTTC.

The gene calls are TRBV5-6 and TRBJ2-7, with TRBD1 matching 7 bases. Germline CDR1 and CDR2: SGHDT and YYEEEE. The CDR3 spans 16 residues. V shed 4 bases, J shed 0 bases, and the junction held 10 bases outside the gene matches. In nucleotides, the CDR3 is TGTGCCAGCAGCGGGGGACAGTGGGTTAGCTCCTACGAGCAGTACTTC. Amino acid sequence: CASSGGQWVSSYEQYF.

The chain recombines TRBV27 with TRBJ2-5, with a tentative D call TRBD2 (7 bases). The length of the CDR3 is 18 residues. The V end lost 5 bases, the J end lost 5 bases, and 27 bases lay between the germline ends. Germline lookup yields CDR1 MNHEY and CDR2 SMNVEV (reference sequence). CDR3 sequence reads: CASSLSLPLGGGRETQYF. CDR3 DNA: TGTGCCAGCAGTCTTTCTCTCCCCCTAGGGGGAGGGCGGGAGACCCAGTACTTC.

The chain links TRBV29-1 to TRBJ2-1, with TRBD2 identical over 13 bases. With 7 bases clipped from V and 6 bases from J, the junction kept 6 bases outside the gene matches. Germline V gene data show CDR1 as SQVTM and CDR2 as ANQGSEA. The CDR3 spans 14 residues. The chain's CDR3 is CSASGTSGINEQFF. The CDR3 DNA follows: TGCAGCGCCTCCGGGACTAGCGGGATCAATGAGCAGTTCTTC.

The rearrangement uses TRBV7-8 and TRBJ1-4; no clear D. V gave up 5 bases and J gave up 0 bases, with 10 bases separating them. CDR1 SGHVS and CDR2 FQNEAQ come from the germline V gene. CDR3 length: 15 residues. This CDR3 is CASSPWGATNEKLFF. In DNA form, the CDR3 reads TGTGCCAGCAGCCCCTGGGGAGCAACTAATGAAAAACTGTTTTTT.

V usage is TRBV7-8 and J usage is TRBJ2-1; D possibly corresponds to TRBD2 (5 bases). Trimming took 5 bases from V and 8 from J, leaving 16 bases between them. Germline CDR1 is SGHVS and CDR2 is FQNEAQ. CDR3 length: 14 amino acids. DNA of the CDR3: TGTGCCAGCAGCCAAAAACTAGTCGTACATGAGCAGTTCTTC. Its protein product is CASSQKLVVHEQFF. The whole variable domain, remainder taken from reference TRBV7-8 and TRBJ2-1, is GAGVSQSPRYKVAKRGQDVALRCDPISGHVSLFWYQQALGQGPEFLTYFQNEAQLDKSGLPSDRFFAERPEGSVSTLKIQRTQQEDSAVYLCASSQKLVVHEQFFGPGTRLTVL.

The chain links TRBV2 to TRBJ1-1; TRBD1 might be the D (6 bases). The CDR3 totals 13 residues. Trimming pared 3 bases from V and 5 bases from J, leaving 10 bases between. Germline values: CDR1 SNHLY, CDR2 FYNNEI. CDR3: CASSEGAWTEAFF. The CDR3 DNA reads as TGTGCCAGCAGTGAGGGGGCATGGACTGAAGCTTTCTTT.

The chain is built from TRBV5-1 and TRBJ2-3, with TRBD2 as a possible D gene (6 bases). V was pared by 7 bases and J by 1 base, with 16 bases between. CDR3 length equals 15 residues. CDR1 and CDR2 (germline): SGHRS, YFSETQ. CDR3 nucleotide sequence: TGCGCCAGCCGCGGGACCGGGGAGGGCACAGATACGCAGTATTTT. Protein product: CASRGTGEGTDTQYF.

V and J are TRBV18 and TRBJ1-1; D call uncertain. The germline V gene encodes CDR1 KGHSH and CDR2 LQKENI. The V end was cut by 1 base, the J end by 5 bases, with 11 bases between. The CDR3 runs to 14 residues. CDR3 residues: CASSPLTRGTEAFF. DNA for the CDR3: TGTGCCAGCTCACCACTCACAAGAGGGACTGAAGCTTTCTTT.

The chain combines TRBV27 with TRBJ1-1, with 7 positions matching TRBD1. This CDR3 is 13 amino acids long. CDR1 and CDR2 (germline): MNHEY, SMNVEV (reference sequence). V dropped 6 bases and J dropped 7; count of bases not matched to a gene: 8. CDR3 DNA sequence: TGTGCCAGCAGCCACCTGGACAGGCTTGAAGCTTTCTTT. It yields the protein CASSHLDRLEAFF.

The gene calls are TRBV14 and TRBJ1-2; D not certain. This CDR3 comprises 15 residues. CDR1 is SGHDN, CDR2 FVKESK, per germline. Between the trimmed V and J ends, which lost 1 base and 1 base, there was a span of 10 bases. The DNA of the CDR3 is TGTGCCAGCAGCCAAGGGCCGCCAGTTAACTATGGCTACACCTTC. Protein sequence: CASSQGPPVNYGYTF.